These T cell receptor beta chains were read from a single sample in a study of tumor-infiltrating lymphocytes in primary liver carcinoma. MiXCR was run by TCRdb on the multiplex PCR reads, yielding one entry per CDR3 protein. The repertoire holds fewer than 350,000 distinct CDR3 sequences, with roughly 60% as singletons. Specimen: peripheral blood. The receptors come from a man aged 35 to 55 with primary liver carcinoma and hepatitis B virus infection. Both conserved end residues are part of each CDR3. A D gene is named only where the DNA matches it firmly. Clone size, where shown, is once, few, many, or a class for clones that have expanded.

CDR3nt: TGTGCCAGCAGCCCGAGCTCCTACAATGAGCAGTACTTC
CDR3aa: CASSPSSYNEQYF
len: 13
abundance: NA
d_gene: NA
j_gene: TRBJ2-5
v_gene: TRBV11-1

CDR3nt: TGTGCCAGCAGCTTAGGGGGCAGGGAAGCTTTCTTT
CDR3aa: CASSLGGREAFF
len: 12
abundance: many
d_gene: NA
j_gene: TRBJ1-1
v_gene: TRBV11-2

CDR3nt: TGCAGCGTTGACAGGGGTCCGAACACCGGGGAGCTGTTTTTT
CDR3aa: CSVDRGPNTGELFF
len: 14
abundance: many
d_gene: NA
j_gene: TRBJ2-2
v_gene: TRBV29-1

CDR3nt: TGTGCCAGTAGTGACACAGATACGGAGTATTTT
CDR3aa: CASSDTDTEYF
len: 11
abundance: NA
d_gene: NA
j_gene: TRBJ2-3
v_gene: TRBV6-1

CDR3nt: TGTGCCAGCAGTTGGGTGGGGGACAGTGAGCAGTTCTTC
CDR3aa: CASSWVGDSEQFF
len: 13
abundance: once
d_gene: TRBD1
j_gene: TRBJ2-1
v_gene: TRBV12-3/TRBV12-4

CDR3nt: TGTGCCAGCAGCCTCCGGGGGTCCGATGAGCAGTTCTTC
CDR3aa: CASSLRGSDEQFF
len: 13
abundance: NA
d_gene: NA
j_gene: TRBJ2-1
v_gene: TRBV7-9

CDR3nt: TGTGCCAGCAGCTTAGACAGGGGGGTTAGCGGGAGTGCCTACGAGCAGTACTTC
CDR3aa: CASSLDRGVSGSAYEQYF
len: 18
abundance: few
d_gene: NA
j_gene: TRBJ2-7
v_gene: TRBV7-8

CDR3nt: TGCGCCAGCAGCAGAGGGGGTGGTCAAGAGACCCAGTACTTC
CDR3aa: CASSRGGGQETQYF
len: 14
abundance: many
d_gene: NA
j_gene: TRBJ2-5
v_gene: TRBV10-2

CDR3nt: TGCAGCGTTGAAGTACAGGGGGCGGGGGAAAAACTGTTTTTT
CDR3aa: CSVEVQGAGEKLFF
len: 14
abundance: many
d_gene: TRBD1
j_gene: TRBJ1-4
v_gene: TRBV29-1

CDR3nt: TGTGCCAGCAGCTGGGGTCGGGGACTAGCGAATGAGCAGTTCTTC
CDR3aa: CASSWGRGLANEQFF
len: 15
abundance: few
d_gene: TRBD2
j_gene: TRBJ2-1
v_gene: TRBV5-4

CDR3nt: TGTGCCAGCAGTGGTCCCGGGACAGCTAGCAGTCAGCCCCAGCATTTT
CDR3aa: CASSGPGTASSQPQHF
len: 16
abundance: NA
d_gene: TRBD1
j_gene: TRBJ1-5
v_gene: TRBV5-6

CDR3nt: TGTGCCACCGGGACAGGGGAAAGACAGCCCCAGCATTTT
CDR3aa: CATGTGERQPQHF
len: 13
abundance: many
d_gene: TRBD1
j_gene: TRBJ1-5
v_gene: TRBV10-3

CDR3nt: TGTGCCAGCAGTATATGGGGGCAAGGGAGGTCCTACGAGCAGTACTTC
CDR3aa: CASSIWGQGRSYEQYF
len: 16
abundance: NA
d_gene: NA
j_gene: TRBJ2-7
v_gene: TRBV12-3/TRBV12-4

CDR3nt: TGTGCCAGCGGTTCGGGCTCCTATAATTCACCCCTCCACTTT
CDR3aa: CASGSGSYNSPLHF
len: 14
abundance: NA
d_gene: NA
j_gene: TRBJ1-6
v_gene: TRBV6-1

CDR3nt: TGTGCCAGCAGTTACATGGGAGTTCGCACCGGGGAGCTGTTTTTT
CDR3aa: CASSYMGVRTGELFF
len: 15
abundance: NA
d_gene: NA
j_gene: TRBJ2-2
v_gene: TRBV6-2/TRBV6-3

CDR3nt: TGTGACAGCAGTGAGTTCGGTACAGGGACCTACAATGAGCAGTTCTTC
CDR3aa: CDSSEFGTGTYNEQFF
len: 16
abundance: NA
d_gene: NA
j_gene: TRBJ2-1
v_gene: TRBV6-1

CDR3nt: TGTGCCTGGGGGGTGACCGGACCATTCGGGGAGACCCAGTACTTC
CDR3aa: CAWGVTGPFGETQYF
len: 15
abundance: few
d_gene: NA
j_gene: TRBJ2-5
v_gene: TRBV30

CDR3nt: TGTGCCAGCTCAGGGCAGAATAGCAAACAGCCCCAGCATTTT
CDR3aa: CASSGQNSKQPQHF
len: 14
abundance: NA
d_gene: NA
j_gene: TRBJ1-5
v_gene: TRBV6-6

CDR3nt: TGCAGTGCTAAACTGGGTGAGGTTTCGGAGTCTTTT
CDR3aa: CSAKLGEVSESF
len: 12
abundance: NA
d_gene: NA
j_gene: TRBJ2-3
v_gene: TRBV20-1

CDR3nt: TGTGCCAGCAGCAGCGGGGGCCCTTACGCGCAGTACTTC
CDR3aa: CASSSGGPYAQYF
len: 13
abundance: NA
d_gene: TRBD2
j_gene: TRBJ2-7
v_gene: TRBV9

CDR3nt: TGTGCCAGCAGTCCTCCCAATAGTCTCAATGAGCGGTTCTTC
CDR3aa: CASSPPNSLNERFF
len: 14
abundance: NA
d_gene: NA
j_gene: TRBJ2-1
v_gene: TRBV6-2/TRBV6-3

CDR3nt: TGTGCCAGTACCCTAGCGGCCCGATTCCGGGATACGCAGTATTTT
CDR3aa: CASTLAARFRDTQYF
len: 15
abundance: few
d_gene: TRBD2
j_gene: TRBJ2-3
v_gene: TRBV14

CDR3nt: TGTGCCAGCAGCTTTCTCCCGGGCACTCGAGAGACCCAGTACTTC
CDR3aa: CASSFLPGTRETQYF
len: 15
abundance: NA
d_gene: NA
j_gene: TRBJ2-5
v_gene: TRBV7-3

CDR3nt: TGCGCCAGCAGCTTTGGCCCGAGCGCCGGGGAGCTGTTTTTT
CDR3aa: CASSFGPSAGELFF
len: 14
abundance: NA
d_gene: NA
j_gene: TRBJ2-2
v_gene: TRBV5-1

CDR3nt: TGCAGCGTTGAGACAGGGGAGTCTCGAAACACCGGGGAGCTGTTTTTT
CDR3aa: CSVETGESRNTGELFF
len: 16
abundance: many
d_gene: TRBD1
j_gene: TRBJ2-2
v_gene: TRBV29-1

CDR3nt: TGTGCCAGCATCCGGGGGGCAGATACGCAGTATTTT
CDR3aa: CASIRGADTQYF
len: 12
abundance: many
d_gene: TRBD2
j_gene: TRBJ2-3
v_gene: TRBV12-3/TRBV12-4

CDR3nt: TGTGCCTGGAGTGCCAACCAGGACAGGGGGCGGGAGACCCAGTACTTC
CDR3aa: CAWSANQDRGRETQYF
len: 16
abundance: NA
d_gene: TRBD1
j_gene: TRBJ2-5
v_gene: TRBV30

CDR3nt: TGTCCCAGCAGCCAGGGACAGTACAATCAGCCCCAGCATTTT
CDR3aa: CPSSQGQYNQPQHF
len: 14
abundance: NA
d_gene: TRBD1
j_gene: TRBJ1-5
v_gene: TRBV6-6

CDR3nt: TGTGCCAGCAGTTGGACAGGGGAGCCTGAAGCTTTCTTT
CDR3aa: CASSWTGEPEAFF
len: 13
abundance: few
d_gene: TRBD1
j_gene: TRBJ1-1
v_gene: TRBV6-6

CDR3nt: TGTGCCATCAGTGACCGGGCTAGCGGGACTCAAAATGAGCAGTTCTTC
CDR3aa: CAISDRASGTQNEQFF
len: 16
abundance: many
d_gene: TRBD2
j_gene: TRBJ2-1
v_gene: TRBV10-3

CDR3nt: TGTGCCAGCAATGACAGGGTTGAGGGTCAGCCCCAGCATTTT
CDR3aa: CASNDRVEGQPQHF
len: 14
abundance: NA
d_gene: TRBD1
j_gene: TRBJ1-5
v_gene: TRBV6-1

CDR3nt: TGTGCCACCAGTGAATCCGGTGCCCCGAGGGATGGGCAGTTCTTC
CDR3aa: CATSESGAPRDGQFF
len: 15
abundance: NA
d_gene: NA
j_gene: TRBJ2-1
v_gene: TRBV24-1

CDR3nt: TGCAGCGCCATGACAACTGGGACCGGCACTCCCTACGAGCAGCTCTTC
CDR3aa: CSAMTTGTGTPYEQLF
len: 16
abundance: once
d_gene: NA
j_gene: TRBJ2-7
v_gene: TRBV29-1

CDR3nt: TGTGCCAGCAGTCCCGGGACTGTATACAATGAGCAGTTCTTC
CDR3aa: CASSPGTVYNEQFF
len: 14
abundance: few
d_gene: NA
j_gene: TRBJ2-1
v_gene: TRBV5-5

CDR3nt: TGTGCCAGCAGTCTCGAGCGGTCTAGCACAGATACGCAGTATTTT
CDR3aa: CASSLERSSTDTQYF
len: 15
abundance: NA
d_gene: NA
j_gene: TRBJ2-3
v_gene: TRBV2

CDR3nt: TGTGCCAGCAGTTACGGGAGTACAGGGCGGGGTGAAGCTTTCTTT
CDR3aa: CASSYGSTGRGEAFF
len: 15
abundance: NA
d_gene: NA
j_gene: TRBJ1-1
v_gene: TRBV28

CDR3nt: TGTGCCAGCAGTTCGTTAGCGGGACCCTACGAGCAGTACTTC
CDR3aa: CASSSLAGPYEQYF
len: 14
abundance: few
d_gene: TRBD2
j_gene: TRBJ2-7
v_gene: TRBV12-3/TRBV12-4

CDR3nt: TGTGCCAGCAGTATGGCCGGGACCTACTATGGCTACACCTTC
CDR3aa: CASSMAGTYYGYTF
len: 14
abundance: NA
d_gene: NA
j_gene: TRBJ1-2
v_gene: TRBV6-5

CDR3nt: TGTGCCAGCAGCCTGGGGACTAACGGAAGCACAGATACGCAGTATTTT
CDR3aa: CASSLGTNGSTDTQYF
len: 16
abundance: NA
d_gene: TRBD2
j_gene: TRBJ2-3
v_gene: TRBV11-2

CDR3nt: TGCGCCAGCAGCCAAGTTGGGACAGGGGGCCACAGCTGGGAGCTGTTTTTT
CDR3aa: CASSQVGTGGHSWELFF
len: 17
abundance: NA
d_gene: TRBD1
j_gene: TRBJ2-2
v_gene: TRBV4-1

CDR3nt: TGTGCCAGCACCCCCAGGGACATGGGGAACGAGCAATACTTC
CDR3aa: CASTPRDMGNEQYF
len: 14
abundance: NA
d_gene: NA
j_gene: TRBJ2-7
v_gene: TRBV11-2

CDR3nt: TGTGCCAGCAGCCTTACCGACCGAGCACCCCGGGACTTC
CDR3aa: CASSLTDRAPRDF
len: 13
abundance: NA
d_gene: NA
j_gene: TRBJ2-5
v_gene: TRBV5-5

CDR3nt: TGTGCCAGCGGCTTAGGGCCGGCGGGTGAAGGCTCCTACGAGCATTACTTC
CDR3aa: CASGLGPAGEGSYEHYF
len: 17
abundance: NA
d_gene: NA
j_gene: TRBJ2-7
v_gene: TRBV11-1

CDR3nt: TGCGCCAGCAGCCAAGATCGGCTCTTTGGTGGCTACACCTTC
CDR3aa: CASSQDRLFGGYTF
len: 14
abundance: many
d_gene: NA
j_gene: TRBJ1-2
v_gene: TRBV4-1

CDR3nt: TGCGCCAGCAGCATGGGACAGGGAGCCTTCGAGCAGTACTTC
CDR3aa: CASSMGQGAFEQYF
len: 14
abundance: NA
d_gene: TRBD1
j_gene: TRBJ2-7
v_gene: TRBV5-1

CDR3nt: TGTGCCAGCGGTTCCCAGACAAGACCAGAAAAACTGTTTTTT
CDR3aa: CASGSQTRPEKLFF
len: 14
abundance: once
d_gene: NA
j_gene: TRBJ1-4
v_gene: TRBV28

CDR3nt: TGTGTCAGCAGCCTACGACAGGGAACAGATACGCAGTATTTT
CDR3aa: CVSSLRQGTDTQYF
len: 14
abundance: NA
d_gene: TRBD1
j_gene: TRBJ2-3
v_gene: TRBV5-4

CDR3nt: TGTGCCAGCAGCTTAGCCACAGATAGTGGGGCCAACGTCCTGACTTTC
CDR3aa: CASSLATDSGANVLTF
len: 16
abundance: NA
d_gene: NA
j_gene: TRBJ2-6
v_gene: TRBV7-9

CDR3nt: TGTGCCAGCAGACCACCAGAGCGGGATAGCACAGATACGCAGTATTTT
CDR3aa: CASRPPERDSTDTQYF
len: 16
abundance: NA
d_gene: TRBD2
j_gene: TRBJ2-3
v_gene: TRBV12-3/TRBV12-4

CDR3nt: TGCGCCAGCACCGAGACAGGCCAATACGAGCAGTACTTC
CDR3aa: CASTETGQYEQYF
len: 13
abundance: NA
d_gene: NA
j_gene: TRBJ2-7
v_gene: TRBV5-1

CDR3nt: TGCAGCGTTCCTGACAGAGAGCAGTTCTTC
CDR3aa: CSVPDREQFF
len: 10
abundance: NA
d_gene: NA
j_gene: TRBJ2-1
v_gene: TRBV29-1

CDR3nt: TGTGCCAGCAGTTACTCCTCGACTAGCGGGAATGGGGGCACAGATACGCAGTATTTT
CDR3aa: CASSYSSTSGNGGTDTQYF
len: 19
abundance: NA
d_gene: TRBD2
j_gene: TRBJ2-3
v_gene: TRBV6-2/TRBV6-3